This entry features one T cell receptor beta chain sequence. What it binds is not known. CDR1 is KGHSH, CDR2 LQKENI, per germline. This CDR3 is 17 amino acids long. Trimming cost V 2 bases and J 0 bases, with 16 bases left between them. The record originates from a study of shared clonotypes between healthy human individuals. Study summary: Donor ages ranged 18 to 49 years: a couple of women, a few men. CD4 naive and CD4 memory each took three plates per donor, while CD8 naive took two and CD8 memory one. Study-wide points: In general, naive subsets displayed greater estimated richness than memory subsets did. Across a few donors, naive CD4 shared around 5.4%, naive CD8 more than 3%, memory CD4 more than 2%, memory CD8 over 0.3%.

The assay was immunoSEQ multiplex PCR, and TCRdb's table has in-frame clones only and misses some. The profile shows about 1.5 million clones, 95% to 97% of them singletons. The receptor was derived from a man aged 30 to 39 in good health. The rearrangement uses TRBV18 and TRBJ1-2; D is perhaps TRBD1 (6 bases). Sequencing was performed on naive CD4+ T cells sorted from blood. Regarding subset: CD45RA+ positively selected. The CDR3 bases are TGTGCCAGCTCACCAGAACGTGTTGGGGGCACTAACTATGGCTACACCTTC. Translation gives CASSPERVGGTNYGYTF.